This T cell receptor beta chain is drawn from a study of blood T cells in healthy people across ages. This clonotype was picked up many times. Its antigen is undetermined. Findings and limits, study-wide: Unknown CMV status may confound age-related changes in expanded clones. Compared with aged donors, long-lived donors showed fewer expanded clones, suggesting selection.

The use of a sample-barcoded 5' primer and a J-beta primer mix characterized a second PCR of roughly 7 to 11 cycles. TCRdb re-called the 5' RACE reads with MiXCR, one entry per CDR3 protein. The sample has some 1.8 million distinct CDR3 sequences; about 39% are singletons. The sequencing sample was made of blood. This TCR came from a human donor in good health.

The CDR3 DNA follows: TGCAGCGTTGAAGATGGTGCTAGCGGGGACGAGCAGTACTTC. This translates into CSVEDGASGDEQYF. The genes are TRBV29-1 and TRBJ2-7; 9 nucleotides align to TRBD2. Germline V gene sequence: CDR1 SQVTM, CDR2 ANQGSEA. This CDR3 is built from 14 residues. V shed 0 bases, J shed 5 bases, and the junction held 5 bases outside the gene matches.